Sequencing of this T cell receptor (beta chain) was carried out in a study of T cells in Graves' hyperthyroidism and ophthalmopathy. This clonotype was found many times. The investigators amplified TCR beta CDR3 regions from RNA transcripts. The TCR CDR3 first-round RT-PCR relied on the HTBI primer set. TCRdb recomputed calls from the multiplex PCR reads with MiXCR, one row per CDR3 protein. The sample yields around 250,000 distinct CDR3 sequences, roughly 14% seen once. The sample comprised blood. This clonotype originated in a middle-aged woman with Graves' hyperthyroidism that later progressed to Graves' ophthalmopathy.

The CDR3 DNA reads TGTGCCAGCAGTCGACTCTCCGGACTCTTTAACACCGGGGAGCTGTTTTTT. It specifies CASSRLSGLFNTGELFF. The chain recombines TRBV25-1 with TRBJ2-2, with TRBD2 as a possible D gene (5 bases). The germline V and J ends were trimmed by 5 bases and 2 bases, with 18 bases remaining between them. The V gene's germline CDR1 is MGHDK and CDR2 SYGVNS. This CDR3 has 17 residues.